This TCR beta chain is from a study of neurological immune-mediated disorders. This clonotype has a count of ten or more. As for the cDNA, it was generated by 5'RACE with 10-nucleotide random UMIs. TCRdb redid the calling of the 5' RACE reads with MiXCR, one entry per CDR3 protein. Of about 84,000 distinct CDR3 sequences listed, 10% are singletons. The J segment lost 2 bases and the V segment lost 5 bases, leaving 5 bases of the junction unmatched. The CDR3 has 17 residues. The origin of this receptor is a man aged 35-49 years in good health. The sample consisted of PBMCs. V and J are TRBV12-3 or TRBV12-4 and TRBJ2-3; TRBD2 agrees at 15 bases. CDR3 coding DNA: TGTGCCAGCAGTGGGACTAGCGGGGGGCGGGCCACAGATACGCAGTATTTT. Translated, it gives CASSGTSGGRATDTQYF.